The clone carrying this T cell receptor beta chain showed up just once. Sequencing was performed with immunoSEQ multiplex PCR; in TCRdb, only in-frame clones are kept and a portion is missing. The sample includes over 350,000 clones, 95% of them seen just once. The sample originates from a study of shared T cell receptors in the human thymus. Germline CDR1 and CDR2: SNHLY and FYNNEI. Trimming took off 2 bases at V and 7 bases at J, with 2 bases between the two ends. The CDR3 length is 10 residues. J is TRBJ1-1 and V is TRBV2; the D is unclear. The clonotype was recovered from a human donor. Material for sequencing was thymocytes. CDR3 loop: CASSEIEAFF. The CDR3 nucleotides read TGTGCCAGCAGTGAAATTGAAGCTTTCTTT.